This record covers a single T cell receptor beta chain. The antigen is undetermined. They built TCR cDNA with 5'RACE template switching, a step that put in a universal primer site and UMIs. Using its own MiXCR run on the 5' RACE reads, TCRdb lists one record per CDR3 protein. Of 450,000 to 650,000 distinct CDR3 sequences listed, approximately 13% are singletons. The sample belongs to a study of T cells after yellow fever vaccination. Findings and limits, study-wide: Subsequent to the booster, the majority of primary-vaccination clones reappeared (roughly 97% CD4, about 90% CD8). Abundant clonotypes from the bulk population could contaminate FACS-sorted repertoires. Weaker in magnitude, the secondary response showed a faster peak on day 5 versus 15.

Germline CDR1 LNHNV, CDR2 YYDKDF (reference sequence). Trimming took off 1 base at V and 6 bases at J, with 19 bases between the two ends. The CDR3 covers 17 residues. The input for sequencing was PBMCs, taken on the day of the yellow fever booster vaccination. The V gene is TRBV15, the J gene TRBJ2-1; a weak D match, TRBD2 (6 bases). The receptor comes from a young man who received the YFV17D yellow fever vaccine. This CDR3 is CATSRVPGGRSINEQFF. For the CDR3, the DNA is TGTGCCACCAGCAGAGTCCCCGGGGGTCGCTCGATCAATGAGCAGTTCTTC.